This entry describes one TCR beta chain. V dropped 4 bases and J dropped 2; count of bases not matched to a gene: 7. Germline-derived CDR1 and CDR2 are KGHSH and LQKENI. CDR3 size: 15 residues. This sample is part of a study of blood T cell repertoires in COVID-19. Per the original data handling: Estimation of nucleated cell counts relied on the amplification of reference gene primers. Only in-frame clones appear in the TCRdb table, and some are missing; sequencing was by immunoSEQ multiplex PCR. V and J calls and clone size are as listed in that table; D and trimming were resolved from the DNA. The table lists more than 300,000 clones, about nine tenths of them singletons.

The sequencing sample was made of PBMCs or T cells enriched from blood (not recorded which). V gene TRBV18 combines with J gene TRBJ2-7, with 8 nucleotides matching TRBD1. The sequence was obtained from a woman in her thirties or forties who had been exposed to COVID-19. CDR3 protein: CASSQGTGLTYEQYF. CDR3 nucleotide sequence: TGTGCCAGCTCACAGGGGACAGGCCTTACCTACGAGCAGTACTTC. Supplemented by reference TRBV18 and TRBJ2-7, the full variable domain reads NAGVMQNPRHLVRRRGQEARLRCSPMKGHSHVYWYRQLPEEGLKFMVYLQKENIIDESGMPKERFSAEFPKEGPSILRIQQVVRGDSAAYFCASSQGTGLTYEQYFGPGTRLTVT.